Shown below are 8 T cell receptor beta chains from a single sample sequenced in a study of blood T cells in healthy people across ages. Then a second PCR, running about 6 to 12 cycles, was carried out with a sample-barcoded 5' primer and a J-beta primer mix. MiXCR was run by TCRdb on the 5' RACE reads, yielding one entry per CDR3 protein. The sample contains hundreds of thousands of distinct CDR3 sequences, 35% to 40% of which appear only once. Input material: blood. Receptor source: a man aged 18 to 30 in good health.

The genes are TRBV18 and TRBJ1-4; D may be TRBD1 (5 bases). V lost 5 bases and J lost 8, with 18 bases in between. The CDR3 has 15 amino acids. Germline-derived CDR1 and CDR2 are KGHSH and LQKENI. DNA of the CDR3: TGTGCCAGCTCATTTATGGGGACGGCAGGAGAAAAACTGTTTTTT. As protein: CASSFMGTAGEKLFF.

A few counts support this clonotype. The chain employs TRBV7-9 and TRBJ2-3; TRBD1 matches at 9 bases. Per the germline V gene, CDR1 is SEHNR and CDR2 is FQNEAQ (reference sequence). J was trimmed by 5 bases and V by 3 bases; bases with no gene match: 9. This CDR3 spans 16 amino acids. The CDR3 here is CASSFPGQGPGDTQYF. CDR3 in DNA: TGTGCCAGCAGCTTTCCGGGACAGGGTCCGGGAGATACGCAGTATTTT. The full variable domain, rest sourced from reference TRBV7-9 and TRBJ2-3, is DTGVSQNPRHKITKRGQNVTFRCDPISEHNRLYWYRQTLGQGPEFLTYFQNEAQLEKSRLLSDRFSAERPKGSFSTLEIQRTEQGDSAMYLCASSFPGQGPGDTQYFGPGTRLTVL.

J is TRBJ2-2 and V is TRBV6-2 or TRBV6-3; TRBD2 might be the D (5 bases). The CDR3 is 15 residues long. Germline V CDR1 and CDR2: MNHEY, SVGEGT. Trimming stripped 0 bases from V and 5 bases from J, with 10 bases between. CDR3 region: CASSYSHPGTGELFF. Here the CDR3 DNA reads TGTGCCAGCAGTTACTCGCATCCGGGAACCGGGGAGCTGTTTTTT.

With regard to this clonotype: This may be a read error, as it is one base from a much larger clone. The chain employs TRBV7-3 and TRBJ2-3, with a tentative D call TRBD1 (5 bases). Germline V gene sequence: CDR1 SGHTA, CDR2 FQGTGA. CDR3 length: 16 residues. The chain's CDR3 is CANSLTMGPSGDTQYF. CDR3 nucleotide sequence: TGTGCCAACAGCTTAACGATGGGGCCGTCGGGAGATACGCAGTATTTT.

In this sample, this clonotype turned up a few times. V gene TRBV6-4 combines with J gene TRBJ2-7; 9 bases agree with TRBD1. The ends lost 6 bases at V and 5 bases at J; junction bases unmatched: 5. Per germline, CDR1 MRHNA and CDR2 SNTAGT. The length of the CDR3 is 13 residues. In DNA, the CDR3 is TGTGCCAGCAGCAAGGGGGACAGGGACGAGCAGTACTTC. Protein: CASSKGDRDEQYF.

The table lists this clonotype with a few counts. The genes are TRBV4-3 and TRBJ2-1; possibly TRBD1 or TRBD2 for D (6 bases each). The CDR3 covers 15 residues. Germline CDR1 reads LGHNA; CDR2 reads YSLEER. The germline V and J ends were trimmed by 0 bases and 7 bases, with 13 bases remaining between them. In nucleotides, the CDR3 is TGCGCCAGCAGCCAAGATAGGGGGGCTTGGAATGAGCAGTTCTTC. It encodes CASSQDRGAWNEQFF.

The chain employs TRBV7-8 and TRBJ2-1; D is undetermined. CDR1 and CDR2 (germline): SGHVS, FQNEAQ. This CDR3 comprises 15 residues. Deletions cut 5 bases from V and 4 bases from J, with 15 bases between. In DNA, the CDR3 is TGTGCCAGCAGCCCACCTAACCAAAATTACAATGAGCAGTTCTTC. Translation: CASSPPNQNYNEQFF.

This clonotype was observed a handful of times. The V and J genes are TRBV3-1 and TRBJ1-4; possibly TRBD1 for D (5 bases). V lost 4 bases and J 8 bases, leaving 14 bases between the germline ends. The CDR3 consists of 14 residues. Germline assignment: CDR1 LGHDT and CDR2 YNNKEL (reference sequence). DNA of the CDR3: TGTGCCAGCAGCCGCCGGGGGGGAGGAGAAAAACTGTTTTTT. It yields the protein CASSRRGGGEKLFF. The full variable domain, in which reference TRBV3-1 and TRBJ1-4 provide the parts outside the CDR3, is DTAVSQTPKYLVTQMGNDKSIKCEQNLGHDTMYWYKQDSKKFLKIMFSYNNKELIINETVPNRFSPKSPDKAHLNLHINSLELGDSAVYFCASSRRGGGEKLFFGSGTQLSVL.